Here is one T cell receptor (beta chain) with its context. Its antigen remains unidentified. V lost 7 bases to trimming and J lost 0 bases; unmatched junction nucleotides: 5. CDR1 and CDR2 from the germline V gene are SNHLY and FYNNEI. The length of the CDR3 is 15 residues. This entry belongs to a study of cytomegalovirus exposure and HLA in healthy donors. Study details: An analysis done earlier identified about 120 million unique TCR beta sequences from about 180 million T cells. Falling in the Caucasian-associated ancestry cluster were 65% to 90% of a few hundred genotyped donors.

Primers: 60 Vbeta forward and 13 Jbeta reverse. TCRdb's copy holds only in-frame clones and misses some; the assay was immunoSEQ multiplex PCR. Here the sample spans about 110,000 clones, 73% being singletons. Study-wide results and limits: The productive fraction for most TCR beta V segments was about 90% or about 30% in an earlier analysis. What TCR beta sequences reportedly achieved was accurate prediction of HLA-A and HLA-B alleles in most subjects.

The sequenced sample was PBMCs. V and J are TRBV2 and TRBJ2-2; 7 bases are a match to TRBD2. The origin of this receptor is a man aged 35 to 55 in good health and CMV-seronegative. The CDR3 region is CASTPAGANTGELFF. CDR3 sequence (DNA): TGTGCCAGCACCCCGGCGGGAGCGAACACCGGGGAGCTGTTTTTT.